This T cell receptor beta chain stems from a study of cytomegalovirus exposure and HLA in healthy donors. Note on this clone: What it recognizes is unknown.

Findings and limits, study-wide: Reportedly, cytomegalovirus status was diagnosed with high sensitivity and specificity. TCR beta chains numbering more than 150 were designated cytomegalovirus-associated.

This CDR3 spans 14 amino acids. The V end lost 5 bases, the J end lost 2 bases, and 10 bases lay between the germline ends. CDR1 is LNHDA, CDR2 SQIVND, per germline (reference sequence). Method: immunoSEQ multiplex PCR; TCRdb's copy keeps in-frame clones and lacks some. The sample lists about 120,000 clones, 86% occurring once. The chain carries TRBV19 and TRBJ1-5; D call uncertain. Sequencing used PBMCs. This clonotype was obtained from a young man in good health and CMV-seronegative. The CDR3 spells CASSFLGGNQPQHF. The DNA for the CDR3 is TGTGCCAGTAGTTTTCTCGGGGGCAATCAGCCCCAGCATTTT.